One and the same sample provided the 17 T cell receptor beta chains below, sequenced in a study of control samples from healthy donors and cancer patients. TCRdb's copy holds only in-frame clones and misses some; the assay was immunoSEQ multiplex PCR. This sample has fewer than 150,000 clones, with approximately 93% found just once. The sample was blood. These receptors were collected from a woman younger than 30 in good health.

The chain is built from TRBV25-1 and TRBJ1-1; 7 bases agree with TRBD1. J was trimmed by 1 base and V by 5 bases; bases with no gene match: 7. CDR3 length equals 15 residues. Germline V CDR1 and CDR2: MGHDK, SYGVNS. The DNA of the CDR3 is TGTGCCAGCAGTCTAGCAGGGGGTCGGAACACTGAAGCTTTCTTT. As protein: CASSLAGGRNTEAFF.

The CDR3 region is CASSPPGRHLTDTQYF. The CDR3, as DNA: TGTGCCAGCTCACCACCCGGGCGGCACCTCACAGATACGCAGTATTTT. V is TRBV18 and J is TRBJ2-3; unclear D gene. Trimming pared 0 bases from V and 2 bases from J, leaving 12 bases between. The germline V gene has CDR1 KGHSH and CDR2 LQKENI. CDR3 length: 16 amino acids.

V and J are TRBV5-1 and TRBJ2-3; tentative D call: TRBD2 (7 bases). Germline V lookup: CDR1 SGHRS, CDR2 YFSETQ. This CDR3 region has 16 residues. Trimming pared 4 bases from V and 2 bases from J, leaving 17 bases between. DNA for the CDR3: TGCGCCAGCAGCATAGACCGGGGGGCGCTCACAGATACGCAGTATTTT. As protein: CASSIDRGALTDTQYF.

The V gene is TRBV4-3, the J gene TRBJ1-2; possible D gene TRBD1, 5 bases. Deletions cut 0 bases from V and 8 bases from J, with 7 bases between. The germline CDR1 and CDR2 sequences are LGHNA and YSLEER. The CDR3 has 12 residues. CDR3 in amino acids: CASSQEGVGYTF. In DNA form, the CDR3 reads TGCGCCAGCAGCCAAGAGGGGGTCGGCTACACCTTC.

The chain has TRBV29-1 and TRBJ2-5; possibly TRBD2 for D (6 bases). V lost 4 bases and J lost 4, with 10 bases in between. Per germline, CDR1 SQVTM and CDR2 ANQGSEA. The CDR3 extends over 12 amino acids. CDR3 DNA sequence: TGCAGCGTTGTGTTGGGGGGAGAGACCCAGTACTTC. This codes for CSVVLGGETQYF.

The genes are TRBV5-6 and TRBJ1-6; D perhaps matches TRBD1 (5 bases). This CDR3 is 17 amino acids long. With 2 bases removed from V and 8 bases from J, the gap between germline ends came to 20 bases. Per the germline V gene, CDR1 is SGHDT and CDR2 is YYEEEE. CDR3 region: CASSFLLGGAEYSPLHF. Written as DNA, the CDR3 is TGTGCCAGCAGCTTCCTTCTGGGAGGGGCCGAATATTCACCCCTCCACTTT.

The chain carries TRBV25-1 and TRBJ2-7; 12 positions agree with TRBD2. The length of the CDR3 is 13 residues. Germline V gene lookup returns CDR1 MGHDK and CDR2 SYGVNS. Trimming removed 9 bases from V and 13 bases from J; junction bases left unmatched: 13. CDR3 nucleotides: TGTGCCAGTAGGACTAGCGGGACTCGAGGGATATACTTC. This translates into CASRTSGTRGIYF.

V is TRBV19 and J is TRBJ1-1; 7 bases are shared with TRBD1. The CDR3 extends over 17 amino acids. After removal of 5 bases from V and 1 base from J, the junction contained 13 bases not matched to a gene. Germline CDR1 reads LNHDA; CDR2 reads SQIVND (reference sequence). CDR3 region: CASSPRYTGAANTEAFF. DNA of the CDR3: TGTGCCAGTAGTCCGCGATATACAGGGGCGGCGAACACTGAAGCTTTCTTT. The full variable domain, with the rest looked up from reference TRBV19 and TRBJ1-1, is DGGITQSPKYLFRKEGQNVTLSCEQNLNHDAMYWYRQDPGQGLRLIYYSQIVNDFQKGDIAEGYSVSREKKESFPLTVTSAQKNPTAFYLCASSPRYTGAANTEAFFGQGTRLTVV.

V is TRBV5-1 and J is TRBJ2-2; no clear D. The germline V and J ends were trimmed by 0 bases and 0 bases, with 3 bases remaining between them. This CDR3 contains 14 residues. From germline, CDR1 is SGHRS and CDR2 YFSETQ. The CDR3 here is CASSLAPNTGELFF. Written as DNA, the CDR3 is TGCGCCAGCAGCTTGGCCCCGAACACCGGGGAGCTGTTTTTT.

The chain links TRBV27 to TRBJ1-1; perhaps TRBD1 as D (5 bases). CDR1 and CDR2 from the germline V gene are MNHEY and SMNVEV (reference sequence). The CDR3 covers 13 residues. V was cut by 9 bases and J by 5 bases, with 16 bases left in between. The CDR3 sequence is CASRDRGRTEAFF. In nucleotides, the CDR3 is TGTGCCAGTAGAGACAGAGGAAGGACTGAAGCTTTCTTT.

This clone was counted between two and nine times. This sequence joins TRBV18 and TRBJ1-1; 9 nucleotides line up with TRBD1. The CDR3 length is 14 residues. V dropped 4 bases and J dropped 5; count of bases not matched to a gene: 5. CDR1 is KGHSH and CDR2 is LQKENI in the germline V gene. CDR3 coding DNA: TGTGCCAGCTCACTACAGGGGGCGGGTACTGAAGCTTTCTTT. This codes for CASSLQGAGTEAFF.

The chain has TRBV19 and TRBJ1-1, with 8 bases identical to TRBD1. CDR3 length: 15 amino acids. V shed 7 bases, J shed 1 base, and the junction held 8 bases outside the gene matches. Germline V gene data show CDR1 as LNHDA and CDR2 as SQIVND (reference sequence). DNA for the CDR3: TGTGCCAGTAAAGACAGGGGCTACTCGAACACTGAAGCTTTCTTT. This translates into CASKDRGYSNTEAFF. Based on the CDR3 plus reference TRBV19 and TRBJ1-1, the full variable domain is DGGITQSPKYLFRKEGQNVTLSCEQNLNHDAMYWYRQDPGQGLRLIYYSQIVNDFQKGDIAEGYSVSREKKESFPLTVTSAQKNPTAFYLCASKDRGYSNTEAFFGQGTRLTVV.

This clone was seen a handful of times. This chain joins TRBV7-3 and TRBJ1-5, with 9 bases identical to TRBD1. J gave up 2 bases and V 1 base, and 6 bases lay outside the gene matches. The CDR3 is made up of 17 amino acids. The germline gives CDR1 SGHTA, CDR2 FQGTGA. Here the CDR3 DNA reads TGTGCCAGCAGCTTAAACCCAGACAGGGGGGGCAATCAGCCCCAGCATTTT. It translates to CASSLNPDRGGNQPQHF.

The chain is built from TRBV10-3 and TRBJ2-7, with 8 bases aligning to TRBD2. V trimming: 6 bases; J trimming: 1 base; junction bases outside the gene matches: 5. Germline V gene data show CDR1 as ENHRY and CDR2 as SYGVKD. The CDR3 is 14 residues long. The CDR3 sequence: CAIRSGSGSYEQYF. DNA for the CDR3: TGTGCCATCAGGAGCGGGAGTGGGTCCTACGAGCAGTACTTC.

The V gene is TRBV28, the J gene TRBJ2-7; D unresolved. V was pared by 5 bases and J by 4 bases, with 21 bases between. Per the germline V gene, CDR1 is MDHEN and CDR2 is SYDVKM. The CDR3 runs 16 residues. The CDR3 region has the DNA TGTGCCAGCAGTCCCCTAGTCTTGGCCTCACAATACGAGCAGTACTTC. Protein: CASSPLVLASQYEQYF.

The genes are TRBV7-8 and TRBJ1-1, with 7 nucleotides matching TRBD1. V lost 1 base and J lost 10; bases outside the gene matches: 15. CDR3 length: 16 residues. The germline gives CDR1 SGHVS, CDR2 FQNEAQ. The CDR3 loop is CASSLEMGRQGVGAFF. Here the CDR3 DNA reads TGTGCCAGCAGCTTAGAAATGGGCCGGCAGGGGGTAGGAGCTTTCTTT. The variable domain in full, completed from reference TRBV7-8 and TRBJ1-1, reads GAGVSQSPRYKVAKRGQDVALRCDPISGHVSLFWYQQALGQGPEFLTYFQNEAQLDKSGLPSDRFFAERPEGSVSTLKIQRTQQEDSAVYLCASSLEMGRQGVGAFFGQGTRLTVV.

The chain uses TRBV6-5 and TRBJ1-1, with a weak D call TRBD1 (5 bases). The CDR3 runs to 13 residues. V was trimmed by 6 bases and J by 11 bases, leaving 19 bases between them. Germline CDR1 reads MNHEY; CDR2 reads SVGAGI. The CDR3 loop is CASRHGTATSAFF. The CDR3 DNA reads TGTGCCAGCAGACACGGGACGGCCACTTCGGCTTTCTTT.